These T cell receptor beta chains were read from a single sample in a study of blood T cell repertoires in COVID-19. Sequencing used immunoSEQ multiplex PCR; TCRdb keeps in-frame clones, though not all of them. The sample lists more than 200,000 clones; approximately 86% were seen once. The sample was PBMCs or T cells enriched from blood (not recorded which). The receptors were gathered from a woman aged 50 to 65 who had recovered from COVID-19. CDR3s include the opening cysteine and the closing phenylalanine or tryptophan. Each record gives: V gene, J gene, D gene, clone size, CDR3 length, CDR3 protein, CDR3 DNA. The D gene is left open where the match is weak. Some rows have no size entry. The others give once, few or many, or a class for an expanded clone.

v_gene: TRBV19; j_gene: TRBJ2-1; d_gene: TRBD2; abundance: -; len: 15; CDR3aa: CASSSPGTSDNEQFF; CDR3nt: TGTGCCAGTAGTTCACCCGGGACTAGCGACAATGAGCAGTTCTTC
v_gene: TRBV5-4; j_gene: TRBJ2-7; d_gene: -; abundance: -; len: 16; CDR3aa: CASSLGSGLSSYEQYF; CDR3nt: TGTGCCAGCAGCTTGGGAAGCGGGCTAAGCTCCTACGAGCAGTACTTC
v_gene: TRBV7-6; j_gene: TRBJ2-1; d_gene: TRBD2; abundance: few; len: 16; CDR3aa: CASSPTGTSVVHEQFF; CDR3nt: TGTGCCAGCAGCCCTACCGGGACTAGCGTTGTCCATGAGCAGTTCTTC
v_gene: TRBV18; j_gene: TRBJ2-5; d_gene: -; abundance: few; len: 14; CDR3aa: CASSPQAGQETQYF; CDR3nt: TGTGCCAGCTCACCACAGGCAGGCCAAGAGACCCAGTACTTC
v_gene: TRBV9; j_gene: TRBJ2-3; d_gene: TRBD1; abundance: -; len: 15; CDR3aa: CASSVGTASTDTQYF; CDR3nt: TGTGCCAGCAGCGTTGGGACAGCTAGCACAGATACGCAGTATTTT
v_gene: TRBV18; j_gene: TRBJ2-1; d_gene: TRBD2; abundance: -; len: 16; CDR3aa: CASSPPTAAGGDEQFF; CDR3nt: TGTGCCAGCTCACCACCTACGGCGGCCGGGGGGGATGAGCAGTTCTTC
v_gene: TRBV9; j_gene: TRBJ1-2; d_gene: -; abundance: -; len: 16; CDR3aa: CASSVGGSPASGGYTF; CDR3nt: TGTGCCAGCAGCGTAGGAGGAAGTCCCGCTTCGGGTGGCTACACCTTC
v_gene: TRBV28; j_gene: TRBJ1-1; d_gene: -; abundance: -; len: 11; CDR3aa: CASWLRGEAFF; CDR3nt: TGTGCCAGCTGGTTGCGGGGGGAAGCTTTCTTT
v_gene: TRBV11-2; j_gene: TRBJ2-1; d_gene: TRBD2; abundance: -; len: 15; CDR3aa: CASRPIAGVDNEQFF; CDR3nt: TGTGCCAGCAGGCCTATAGCGGGAGTCGACAATGAGCAGTTCTTC
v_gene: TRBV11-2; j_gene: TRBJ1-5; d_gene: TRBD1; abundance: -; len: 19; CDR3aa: CASSFMGDSYSYSNQPQHF; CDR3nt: TGTGCCAGCAGCTTTATGGGGGACAGCTACTCTTATAGCAATCAGCCCCAGCATTTT
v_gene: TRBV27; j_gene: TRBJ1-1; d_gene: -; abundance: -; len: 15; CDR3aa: CASSSPGQMNTEAFF; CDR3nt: TGTGCCAGCAGTTCTCCGGGACAAATGAACACTGAAGCTTTCTTT
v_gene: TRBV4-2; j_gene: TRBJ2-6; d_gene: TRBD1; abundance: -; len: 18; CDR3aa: CASSQEGQALSGANVLTF; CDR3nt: TGTGCCAGCAGCCAAGAGGGACAGGCCCTCTCTGGGGCCAACGTCCTGACTTTC
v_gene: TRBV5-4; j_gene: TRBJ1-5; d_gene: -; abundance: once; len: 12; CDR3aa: CASSFLNQPQHF; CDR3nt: TGTGCCAGCAGCTTCCTTAATCAGCCCCAGCATTTT
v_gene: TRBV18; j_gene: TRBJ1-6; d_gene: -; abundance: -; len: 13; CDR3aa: CASLRRDNSPLHF; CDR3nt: TGTGCCAGCCTAAGACGGGATAATTCACCCCTCCACTTT
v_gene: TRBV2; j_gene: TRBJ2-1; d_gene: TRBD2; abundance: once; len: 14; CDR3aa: CASSGLAVYNEQFF; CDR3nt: TGTGCCAGCAGTGGACTAGCGGTCTACAATGAGCAGTTCTTC
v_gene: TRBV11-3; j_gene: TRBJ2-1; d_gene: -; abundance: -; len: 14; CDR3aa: CASSPPLATHEQFF; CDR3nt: TGTGCCAGCAGCCCACCCTTAGCGACGCATGAGCAGTTCTTC
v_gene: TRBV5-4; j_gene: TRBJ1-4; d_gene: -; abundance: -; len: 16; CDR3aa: CASSSRGGADIEKLFF; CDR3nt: TGTGCCAGCAGCTCAAGAGGTGGGGCGGATATTGAAAAACTGTTTTTT
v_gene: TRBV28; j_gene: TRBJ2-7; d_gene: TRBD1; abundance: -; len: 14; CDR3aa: CASTEQGSSYEQYF; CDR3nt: TGTGCCAGTACAGAACAGGGGAGCTCCTACGAGCAGTACTTC
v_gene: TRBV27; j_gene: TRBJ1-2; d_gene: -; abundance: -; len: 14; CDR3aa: CASSQKTGGYGYTF; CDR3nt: TGTGCCAGCAGTCAAAAGACAGGCGGCTATGGCTACACCTTC
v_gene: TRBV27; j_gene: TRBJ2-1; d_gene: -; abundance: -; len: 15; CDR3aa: CASSLGLAAYNEQFF; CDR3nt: TGTGCCAGCAGTTTAGGGCTAGCAGCTTACAATGAGCAGTTCTTC
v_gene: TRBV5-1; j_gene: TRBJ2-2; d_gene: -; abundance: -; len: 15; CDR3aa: CASSLAGDVAGELFF; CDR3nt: TGCGCCAGCAGCTTGGCAGGGGATGTCGCCGGGGAGCTGTTTTTT
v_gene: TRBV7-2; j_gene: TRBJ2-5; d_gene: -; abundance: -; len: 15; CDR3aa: CASSLLLTGFGTQYF; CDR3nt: TGTGCCAGCAGCTTGCTTTTGACGGGATTCGGGACCCAGTACTTC
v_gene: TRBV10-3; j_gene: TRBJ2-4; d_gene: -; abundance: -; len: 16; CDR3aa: CATHPQGVEGKNIQYF; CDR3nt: TGTGCCACTCATCCCCAGGGGGTGGAGGGCAAAAACATTCAGTACTTC
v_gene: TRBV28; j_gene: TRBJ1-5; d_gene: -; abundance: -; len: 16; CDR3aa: CASSFARRGRDQPQHF; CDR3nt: TGTGCCAGCAGTTTTGCACGGAGGGGTCGGGATCAGCCCCAGCATTTT
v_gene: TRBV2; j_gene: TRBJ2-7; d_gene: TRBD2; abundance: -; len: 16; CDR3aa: CASSVSSASGTYEQYF; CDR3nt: TGTGCCAGCAGTGTCTCCTCGGCTAGCGGGACTTACGAGCAGTACTTC
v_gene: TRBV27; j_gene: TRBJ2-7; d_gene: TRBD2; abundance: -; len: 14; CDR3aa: CASSFARDYYEQYF; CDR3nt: TGTGCCAGCAGTTTCGCCCGGGACTACTACGAGCAGTACTTC
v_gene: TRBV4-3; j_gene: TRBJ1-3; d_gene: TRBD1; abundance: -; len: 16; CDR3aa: CASSQDADRARNTIYF; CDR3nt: TGCGCCAGCAGCCAAGACGCGGACAGGGCCAGAAACACCATATATTTT
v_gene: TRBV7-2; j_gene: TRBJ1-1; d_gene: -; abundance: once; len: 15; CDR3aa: CASSLVGPVGTEAFF; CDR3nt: TGTGCCAGCAGCTTAGTGGGCCCCGTGGGCACTGAAGCTTTCTTT
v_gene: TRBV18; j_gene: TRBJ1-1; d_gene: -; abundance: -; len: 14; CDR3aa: CASSPNRDDSEAFF; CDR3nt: TGTGCCAGCTCACCCAACCGAGACGACAGTGAAGCTTTCTTT
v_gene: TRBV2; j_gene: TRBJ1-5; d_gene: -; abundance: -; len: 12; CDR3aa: CASTGEDQPQHF; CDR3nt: TGTGCCAGCACCGGGGAGGATCAGCCCCAGCATTTT